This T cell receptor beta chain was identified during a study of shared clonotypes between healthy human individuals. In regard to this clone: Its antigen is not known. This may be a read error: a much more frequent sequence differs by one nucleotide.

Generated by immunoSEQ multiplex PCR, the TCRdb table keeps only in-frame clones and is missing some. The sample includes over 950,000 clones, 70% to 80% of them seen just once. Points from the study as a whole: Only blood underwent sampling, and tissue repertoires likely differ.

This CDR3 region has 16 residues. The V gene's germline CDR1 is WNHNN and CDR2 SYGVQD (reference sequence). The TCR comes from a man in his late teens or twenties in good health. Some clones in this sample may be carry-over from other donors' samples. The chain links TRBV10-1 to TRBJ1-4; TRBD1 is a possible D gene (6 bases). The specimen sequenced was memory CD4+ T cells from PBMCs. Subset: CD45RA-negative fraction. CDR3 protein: CASSVKGGRNNEKPFF. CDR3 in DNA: TGCGCCAGCAGTGTTAAGGGGGGGAGGAATAATGAAAAACCGTTTTTT.